This record concerns one T cell receptor (beta chain) sequence. Its antigen is not identified. The germline CDR1 and CDR2 sequences are SGHNT and YYREEE (reference sequence). Trimming took off 1 base at V and 7 bases at J, with 12 bases between the two ends. The CDR3 length is 15 residues. The data originate from a study of T cell responses to AZD1222 COVID-19 vaccine. Study results and caveats: Once two AZD1222 doses were given, Spike-specific TCR breadth and depth went up. At study baseline, merely six AZD1222 recipients were seropositive. Mostly white British, mostly female donors; authors suggested clonal diversity may be underestimated. Sampled repertoires all dated from after the peak T cell response.

This table comes from immunoSEQ multiplex PCR, and its TCRdb copy is limited to in-frame clones, with some not included. The sample has 110,000 to 150,000 clones, less than 95% seen once. Sequences were derived from peripheral blood, sampled on day 0 of AZD1222 vaccination. J is TRBJ1-6 and V is TRBV5-4, with unresolved D. The sequence derives from an adult in good health. CDR3 sequence (DNA): TGTGCCAGCAGCTTGTCACCCCAGCGGAATTCACCCCTCCACTTT. Its translation: CASSLSPQRNSPLHF.